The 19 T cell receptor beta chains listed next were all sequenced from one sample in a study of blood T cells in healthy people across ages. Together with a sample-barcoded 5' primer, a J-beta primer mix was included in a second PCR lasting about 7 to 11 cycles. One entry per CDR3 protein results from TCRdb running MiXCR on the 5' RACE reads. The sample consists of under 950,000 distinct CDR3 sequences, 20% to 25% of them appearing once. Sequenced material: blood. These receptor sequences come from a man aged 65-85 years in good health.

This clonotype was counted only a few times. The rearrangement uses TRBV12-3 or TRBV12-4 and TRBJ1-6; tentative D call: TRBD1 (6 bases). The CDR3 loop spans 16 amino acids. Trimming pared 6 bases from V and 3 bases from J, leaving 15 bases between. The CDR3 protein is CASSWTAYFYNSPLHF. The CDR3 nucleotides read TGTGCCAGCAGCTGGACAGCCTACTTCTATAATTCACCCCTCCACTTT.

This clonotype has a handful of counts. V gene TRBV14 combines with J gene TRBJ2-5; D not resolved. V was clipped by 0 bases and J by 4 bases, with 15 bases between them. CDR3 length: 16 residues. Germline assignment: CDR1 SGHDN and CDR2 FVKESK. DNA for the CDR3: TGTGCCAGCAGCCAAGATCTATCCCAGCGAGGAGAGACCCAGTACTTC. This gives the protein CASSQDLSQRGETQYF. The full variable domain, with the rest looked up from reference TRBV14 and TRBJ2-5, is EAGVTQFPSHSVIEKGQTVTLRCDPISGHDNLYWYRRVMGKEIKFLLHFVKESKQDESGMPNNRFLAERTGGTYSTLKVQPAELEDSGVYFCASSQDLSQRGETQYFGPGTRLLVL.

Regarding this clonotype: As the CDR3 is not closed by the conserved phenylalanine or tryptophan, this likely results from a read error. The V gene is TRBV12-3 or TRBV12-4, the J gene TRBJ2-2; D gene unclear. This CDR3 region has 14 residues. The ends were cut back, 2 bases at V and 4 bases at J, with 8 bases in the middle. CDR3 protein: CASSLNRRTGELFL. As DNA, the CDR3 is TGTGCCAGCAGTTTAAACAGACGCACCGGGGAGCTGTTTTTA.

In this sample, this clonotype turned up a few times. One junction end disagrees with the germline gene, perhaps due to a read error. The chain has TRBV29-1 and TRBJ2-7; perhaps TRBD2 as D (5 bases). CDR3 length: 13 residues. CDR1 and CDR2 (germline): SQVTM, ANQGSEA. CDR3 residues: CNVGEGTAYEQYF. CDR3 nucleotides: TGCAACGTTGGAGAGGGCACCGCCTACGAGCAGTACTTC.

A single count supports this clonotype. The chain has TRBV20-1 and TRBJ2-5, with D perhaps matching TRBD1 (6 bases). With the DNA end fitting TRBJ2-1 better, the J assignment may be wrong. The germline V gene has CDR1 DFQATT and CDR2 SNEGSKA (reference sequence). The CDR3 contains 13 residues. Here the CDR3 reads CSAISQGYNEQFF. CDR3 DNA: TGCAGTGCTATATCACAGGGATACAATGAGCAGTTCTTC.

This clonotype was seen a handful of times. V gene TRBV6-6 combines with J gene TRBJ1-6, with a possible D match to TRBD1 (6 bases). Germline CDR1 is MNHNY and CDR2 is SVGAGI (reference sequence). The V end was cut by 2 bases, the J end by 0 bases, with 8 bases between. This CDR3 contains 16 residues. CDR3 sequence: CASSYRGGSYNSPLHF. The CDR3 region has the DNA TGTGCCAGCAGTTACAGGGGGGGCTCCTATAATTCACCCCTCCACTTT.

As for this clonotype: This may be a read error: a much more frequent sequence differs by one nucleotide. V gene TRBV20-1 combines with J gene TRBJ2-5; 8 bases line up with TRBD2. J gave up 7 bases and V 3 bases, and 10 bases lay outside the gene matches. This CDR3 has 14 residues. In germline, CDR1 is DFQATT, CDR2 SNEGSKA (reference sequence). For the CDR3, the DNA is TGCAGTGCTAGTCTAGCGGGTGAGCCCGGGACCCAGTACTTC. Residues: CSASLAGEPGTQYF.

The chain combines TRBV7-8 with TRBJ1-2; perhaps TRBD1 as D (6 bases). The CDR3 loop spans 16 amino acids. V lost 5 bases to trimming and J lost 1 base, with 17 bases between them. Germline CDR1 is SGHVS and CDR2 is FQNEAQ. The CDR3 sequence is CASSPTTQGFNYGYTF. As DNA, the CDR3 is TGTGCCAGCAGCCCTACCACTCAGGGGTTTAACTATGGCTACACCTTC.

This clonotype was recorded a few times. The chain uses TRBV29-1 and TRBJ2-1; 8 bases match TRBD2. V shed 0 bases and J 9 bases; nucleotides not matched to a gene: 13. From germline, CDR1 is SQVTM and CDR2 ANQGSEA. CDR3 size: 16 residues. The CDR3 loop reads CSVEERASGRSSEQFF. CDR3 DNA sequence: TGCAGCGTTGAAGAGAGGGCCAGCGGGAGATCTAGTGAGCAGTTCTTC.

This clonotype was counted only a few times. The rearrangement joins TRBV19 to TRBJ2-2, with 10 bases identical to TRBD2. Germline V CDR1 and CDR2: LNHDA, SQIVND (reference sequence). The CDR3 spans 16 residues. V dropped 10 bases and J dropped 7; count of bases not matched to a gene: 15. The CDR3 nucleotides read TGTGCCACCGCGTCTAGCGGGAGAGGATCAGGCGGGGAGCTGTTTTTT. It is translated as CATASSGRGSGGELFF.

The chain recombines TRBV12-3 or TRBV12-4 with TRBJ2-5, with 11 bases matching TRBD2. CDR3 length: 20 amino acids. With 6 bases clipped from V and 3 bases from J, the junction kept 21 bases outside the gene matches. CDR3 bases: TGTGCCAGCAGCCCCTACCTAGCGGGGGGACCCATCCGTTTCGAAGAGACCCAGTACTTC. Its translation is CASSPYLAGGPIRFEETQYF.

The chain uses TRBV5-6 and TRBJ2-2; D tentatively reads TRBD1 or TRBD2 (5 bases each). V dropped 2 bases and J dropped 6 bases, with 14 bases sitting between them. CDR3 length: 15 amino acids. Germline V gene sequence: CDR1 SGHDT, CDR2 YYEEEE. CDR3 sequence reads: CASSLNVGVAGELFF. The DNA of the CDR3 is TGTGCCAGCAGCTTAAACGTGGGGGTGGCCGGGGAGCTGTTTTTT.

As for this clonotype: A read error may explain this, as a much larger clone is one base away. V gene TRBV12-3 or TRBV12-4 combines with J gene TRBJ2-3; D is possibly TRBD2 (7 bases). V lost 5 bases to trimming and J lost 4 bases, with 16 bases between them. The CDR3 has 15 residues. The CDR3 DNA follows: TGTGCCAGCAGTCTCCAAAGGGGGGGTTCAGATACGCAGTATTTT. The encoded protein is CASSLQRGGSDTQYF.

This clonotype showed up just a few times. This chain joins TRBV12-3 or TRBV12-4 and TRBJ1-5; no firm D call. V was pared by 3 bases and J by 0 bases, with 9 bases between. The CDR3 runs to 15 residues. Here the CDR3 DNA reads TGTGCCAGCAGTTTTGCCGGTAATAGCAATCAGCCCCAGCATTTT. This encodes CASSFAGNSNQPQHF.

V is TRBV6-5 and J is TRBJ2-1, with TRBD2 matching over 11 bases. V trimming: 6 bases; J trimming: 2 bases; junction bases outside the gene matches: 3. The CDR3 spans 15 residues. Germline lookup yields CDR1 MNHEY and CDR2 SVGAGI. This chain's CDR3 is CASRLAGEAYNEQFF. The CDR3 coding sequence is TGTGCCAGCAGACTAGCGGGAGAGGCCTACAATGAGCAGTTCTTC.

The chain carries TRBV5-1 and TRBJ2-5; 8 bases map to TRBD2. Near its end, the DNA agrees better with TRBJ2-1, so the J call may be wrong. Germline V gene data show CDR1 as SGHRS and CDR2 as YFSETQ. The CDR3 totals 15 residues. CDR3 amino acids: CASSLEAGAPNEQFF. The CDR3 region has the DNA TGCGCCAGCAGCTTGGAAGCGGGGGCACCGAATGAGCAGTTCTTC.

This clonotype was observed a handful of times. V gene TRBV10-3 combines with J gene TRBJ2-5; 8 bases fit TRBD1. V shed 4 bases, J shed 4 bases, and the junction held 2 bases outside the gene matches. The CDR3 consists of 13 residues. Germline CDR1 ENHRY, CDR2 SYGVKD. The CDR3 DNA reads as TGTGCCATCAGTGGGGGGACAGGAGAGACCCAGTACTTC. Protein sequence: CAISGGTGETQYF.

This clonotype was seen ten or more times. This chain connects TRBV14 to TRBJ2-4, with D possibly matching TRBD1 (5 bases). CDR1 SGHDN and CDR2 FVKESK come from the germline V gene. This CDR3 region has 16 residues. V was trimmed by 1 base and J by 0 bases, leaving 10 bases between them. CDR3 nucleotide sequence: TGTGCCAGCAGCCAAGGGACACTTTTAGCCAAAAACATTCAGTACTTC. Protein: CASSQGTLLAKNIQYF.

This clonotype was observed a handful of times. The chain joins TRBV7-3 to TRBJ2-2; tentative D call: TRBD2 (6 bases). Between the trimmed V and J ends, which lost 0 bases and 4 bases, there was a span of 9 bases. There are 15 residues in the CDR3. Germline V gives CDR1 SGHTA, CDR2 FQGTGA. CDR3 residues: CASSLTSGGTGELFF. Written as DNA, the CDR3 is TGTGCCAGCAGCTTAACTAGCGGAGGCACCGGGGAGCTGTTTTTT.